One and the same sample provided the 5 T cell receptor beta chains below, sequenced in a study of blood T cell repertoires in COVID-19. Assay: immunoSEQ multiplex PCR; the TCRdb copy retains only in-frame clones and omits some. The sample lists 80,000 to 95,000 clones; around four fifths were seen once. Specimen: peripheral blood. The source of these receptors is an elderly woman with active or convalescent COVID-19.

The chain combines TRBV7-2 with TRBJ1-6; 8 nucleotides match TRBD1. V shed 7 bases and J 6 bases; nucleotides not matched to a gene: 8. CDR3 length: 15 amino acids. Germline V CDR1 and CDR2: SGHTA, FQGNSA. As DNA, the CDR3 is TGTGCCAGCATCATTACGACAGGGGCTAATTCACCCCTCCACTTT. Protein sequence: CASIITTGANSPLHF.

This sequence joins TRBV29-1 and TRBJ1-1; 10 bases match TRBD1. The length of the CDR3 is 13 residues. V trimming: 4 bases; J trimming: 4 bases; junction bases outside the gene matches: 3. Germline values: CDR1 SQVTM, CDR2 ANQGSEA. CDR3 amino acids: CSVGRDRGTEAFF. As DNA, the CDR3 is TGCAGCGTTGGCCGGGACAGGGGCACTGAAGCTTTCTTT.

The chain joins TRBV28 to TRBJ2-1, with 9 nucleotides matching TRBD1. The germline V gene has CDR1 MDHEN and CDR2 SYDVKM. The CDR3 length is 16 residues. Trimming removed 7 bases from V and 0 bases from J; junction bases left unmatched: 7. The CDR3 DNA reads as TGTGCCAGCACCGAAAAGACAGGGGGCTCCTACAATGAGCAGTTCTTC. Amino acid sequence: CASTEKTGGSYNEQFF.

The J gene is TRBJ2-1, the V gene TRBV6-1, with TRBD2 matching 8 bases. Germline lookup yields CDR1 MNHNS and CDR2 SASEGT. CDR3 length equals 15 residues. V trimming: 3 bases; J trimming: 7 bases; junction bases outside the gene matches: 8. The CDR3 coding sequence is TGTGCCAGCAGTGACCTGGGACTAGATTTGAATGAGCAGTTCTTC. Translation gives CASSDLGLDLNEQFF.

V is TRBV7-6 and J is TRBJ1-1; 7 nucleotides align to TRBD1. Germline-derived CDR1 and CDR2 are SGHVS and FNYEAQ. This CDR3 contains 15 residues. With V trimmed by 9 bases and J by 1 base, 11 bases remained unmatched. The CDR3: CASCDRADWNTEAFF. The DNA for the CDR3 is TGTGCCAGTTGTGACAGGGCGGATTGGAACACTGAAGCTTTCTTT.